The rows below give T cell receptor beta chains drawn from one sample of a study of cytomegalovirus exposure and HLA in healthy donors. Sequenced by immunoSEQ multiplex PCR; TCRdb stores in-frame clones only, minus some. The table for this sample gives under 200,000 clones. The sequenced sample was PBMCs. These receptors all come from a man aged 30 to 45 in good health and CMV-seronegative. CDR3s include the opening cysteine and the closing phenylalanine or tryptophan. Fields, in order: V gene, D gene, J gene, CDR3 DNA, CDR3 protein. The D gene is left open where the match is weak.

v_gene: TRBV14
d_gene: .
j_gene: TRBJ1-2
CDR3nt: TGTGCCAGCAGCCCCGCGGGGGCCGCTCACTATGGCTACACCTTC
CDR3aa: CASSPAGAAHYGYTF

v_gene: TRBV10-2
d_gene: TRBD2
j_gene: TRBJ2-7
CDR3nt: TGCGCCAGCAGTGTCCTAGCGGACGAGCAGTACTTC
CDR3aa: CASSVLADEQYF

v_gene: TRBV5-8
d_gene: .
j_gene: TRBJ2-7
CDR3nt: TGTGCCAGCAGCCCGGTGGGCAACGAGCAGTACTTC
CDR3aa: CASSPVGNEQYF

v_gene: TRBV5-1
d_gene: .
j_gene: TRBJ2-1
CDR3nt: TGCGCCAGCAGCCCTACGACTCCTAGCTACAATGAGCAGTTCTTC
CDR3aa: CASSPTTPSYNEQFF

v_gene: TRBV6-5
d_gene: .
j_gene: TRBJ2-4
CDR3nt: TGTGCCAGCAGCGAAAGCGGACTAGCCAAAAACATTCAGTACTTC
CDR3aa: CASSESGLAKNIQYF

v_gene: TRBV7-8
d_gene: .
j_gene: TRBJ2-5
CDR3nt: TGTGCCAGCAGGGGGAAGCGGGCCTACCAAGAGACCCAGTACTTC
CDR3aa: CASRGKRAYQETQYF

v_gene: TRBV18
d_gene: .
j_gene: TRBJ1-2
CDR3nt: TGTGCCAGCTCACCAGGGGGGGAAGCCTATGGCTACACCTTC
CDR3aa: CASSPGGEAYGYTF

v_gene: TRBV7-9
d_gene: .
j_gene: TRBJ2-2
CDR3nt: TGTGCCAGCAGACCCTCAGCGGCTGATACCGGGGAGCTGTTTTTT
CDR3aa: CASRPSAADTGELFF

v_gene: TRBV7-3
d_gene: .
j_gene: TRBJ1-1
CDR3nt: TGTGCCAGCAGCTTAACGAAGCTGACTGAAGCTTTCTTT
CDR3aa: CASSLTKLTEAFF

v_gene: TRBV5-1
d_gene: .
j_gene: TRBJ1-3
CDR3nt: TGCGCCAGCAGCTTGGTACAGGGAATAGAGGACACCATATATTTT
CDR3aa: CASSLVQGIEDTIYF

v_gene: TRBV6-5
d_gene: .
j_gene: TRBJ2-2
CDR3nt: TGTGCCAGCAGTTACTCCTTACAGTACACCGGGGAGCTGTTTTTT
CDR3aa: CASSYSLQYTGELFF

v_gene: TRBV27
d_gene: TRBD1
j_gene: TRBJ2-7
CDR3nt: TGTGCCAGCAGTCAGGACAGGAGCTCCTACGAGCAGTACTTC
CDR3aa: CASSQDRSSYEQYF

v_gene: TRBV10-3
d_gene: TRBD1
j_gene: TRBJ1-2
CDR3nt: TGTGCCATCAGTGACGCGACAGGGATCCTTTTTTATGGCTACACCTTC
CDR3aa: CAISDATGILFYGYTF